This T cell receptor beta chain was observed in a study of control samples from healthy donors and cancer patients. V was clipped by 2 bases and J by 2 bases; unmatched bases: 4. The CDR3 extends over 16 amino acids. Germline V gives CDR1 SGHVS, CDR2 FQNEAQ. Repertoires were generated with immunoSEQ multiplex PCR, while TCRdb's copy carries only in-frame clones and drops some. The sample yields 160,000 or so clones, 94% seen once. The sequence came from a man in his sixties with colorectal cancer. V usage is TRBV7-8 and J usage is TRBJ1-3; 9 bases match TRBD1. Sample: PBMCs. The CDR3 sequence is CASSLMTGGPGNTIYF. CDR3 DNA sequence: TGTGCCAGCAGCTTAATGACAGGGGGGCCTGGAAACACCATATATTTT.